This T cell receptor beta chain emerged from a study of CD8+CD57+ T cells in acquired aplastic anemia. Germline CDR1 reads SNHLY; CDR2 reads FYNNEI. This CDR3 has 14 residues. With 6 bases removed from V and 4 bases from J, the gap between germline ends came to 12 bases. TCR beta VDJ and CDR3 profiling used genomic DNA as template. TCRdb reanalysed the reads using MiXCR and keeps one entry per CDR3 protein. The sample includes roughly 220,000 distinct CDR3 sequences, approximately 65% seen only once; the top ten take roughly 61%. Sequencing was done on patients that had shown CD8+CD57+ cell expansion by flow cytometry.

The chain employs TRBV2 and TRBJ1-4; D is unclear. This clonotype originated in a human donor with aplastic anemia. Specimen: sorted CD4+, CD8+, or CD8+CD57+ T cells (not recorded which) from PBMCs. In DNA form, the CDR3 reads TGTGCCAGCAGGAGTACAGTTATTAATGAAAAACTGTTTTTT. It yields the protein CASRSTVINEKLFF.